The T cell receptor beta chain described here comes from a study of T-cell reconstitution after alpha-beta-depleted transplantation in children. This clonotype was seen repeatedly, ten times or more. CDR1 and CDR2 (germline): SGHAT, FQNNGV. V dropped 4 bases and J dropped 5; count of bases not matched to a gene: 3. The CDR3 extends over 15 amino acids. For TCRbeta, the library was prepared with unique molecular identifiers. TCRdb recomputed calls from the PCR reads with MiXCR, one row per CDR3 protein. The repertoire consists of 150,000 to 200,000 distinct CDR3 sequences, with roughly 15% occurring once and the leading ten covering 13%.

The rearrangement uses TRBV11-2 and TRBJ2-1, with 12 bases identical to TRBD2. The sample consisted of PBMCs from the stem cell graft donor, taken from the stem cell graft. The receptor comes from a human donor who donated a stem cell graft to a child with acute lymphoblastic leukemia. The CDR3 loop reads CASSSSGRADNEQFF. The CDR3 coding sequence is TGTGCCAGCAGCTCTAGCGGGAGGGCCGACAATGAGCAGTTCTTC.